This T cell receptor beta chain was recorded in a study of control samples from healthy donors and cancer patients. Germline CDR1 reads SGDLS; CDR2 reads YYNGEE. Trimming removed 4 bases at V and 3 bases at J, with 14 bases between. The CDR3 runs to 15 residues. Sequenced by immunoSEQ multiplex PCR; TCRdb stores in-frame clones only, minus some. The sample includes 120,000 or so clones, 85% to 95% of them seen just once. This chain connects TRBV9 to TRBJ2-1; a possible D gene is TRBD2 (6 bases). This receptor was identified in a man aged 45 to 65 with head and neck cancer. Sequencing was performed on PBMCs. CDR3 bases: TGTGCCAGCAGCCCCTGGGGGGACGGCTACAATGAGCAGTTCTTC. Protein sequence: CASSPWGDGYNEQFF.